The rows below give T cell receptor beta chains drawn from one sample of a study of blood T cell repertoires in COVID-19. Libraries were prepared by immunoSEQ multiplex PCR; TCRdb keeps only in-frame clonotypes and omits some of them. The data hold some 170,000 clones, with roughly 82% observed a single time. Sequencing was performed on peripheral blood. The receptors here all came from a woman aged 70-85 years with acute or convalescent COVID-19. Both conserved end residues are part of each CDR3. Each record gives: D gene, CDR3 length, J gene, clone size, V gene, CDR3 protein, CDR3 DNA. The D gene is left open where the match is weak. A row's size may be missing; if present it is once, few, many or a size class.

TRBD2,15,TRBJ2-5,NA,TRBV6-1,CASSEARGGLGTQYF,TGTGCCAGCAGTGAAGCGCGGGGGGGGCTAGGGACCCAGTACTTC
TRBD1,16,TRBJ2-5,NA,TRBV7-9,CASSGGAGTVVETQYF,TGTGCCAGCAGCGGAGGAGCCGGGACAGTAGTAGAGACCCAGTACTTC
TRBD2,18,TRBJ2-2,NA,TRBV2,CASAGLAGGQFDTGELFF,TGTGCCAGCGCTGGGCTAGCGGGAGGGCAGTTCGACACCGGGGAGCTGTTTTTT
TRBD2,17,TRBJ2-1,NA,TRBV5-1,CASSLVLAGGSDSEQFF,TGCGCCAGCAGCTTGGTCCTAGCGGGAGGTTCGGACAGTGAGCAGTTCTTC
TRBD2,13,TRBJ2-7,NA,TRBV7-2,CASSPLGGYEQYF,TGTGCCAGCAGCCCTTTGGGGGGGTACGAGCAGTACTTC
NA,15,TRBJ1-4,NA,TRBV7-2,CASSLAGQRNEKLFF,TGTGCCAGCAGCTTAGCGGGGCAGAGGAATGAAAAACTGTTTTTT
NA,14,TRBJ1-4,NA,TRBV5-5,CASSFGLTNEKLFF,TGTGCCAGCAGCTTTGGACTAACTAATGAAAAACTGTTTTTT
TRBD1,16,TRBJ1-2,NA,TRBV6-1,CASSDLGQGEIYGYTF,TGTGCCAGCAGTGACCTCGGACAGGGGGAAATCTATGGCTACACCTTC
NA,15,TRBJ2-7,NA,TRBV9,CASSVEAAGFYEQYF,TGTGCCAGCAGCGTAGAAGCAGCAGGGTTTTACGAGCAGTACTTC
NA,13,TRBJ2-7,NA,TRBV7-8,CASSLATGLEQYF,TGTGCCAGCAGCTTAGCTACAGGGCTCGAGCAGTACTTC
NA,12,TRBJ1-1,NA,TRBV5-6,CASSLRGAPAFF,TGTGCCAGCAGCTTGCGGGGGGCCCCAGCTTTCTTT
NA,17,TRBJ1-6,NA,TRBV6-6,CASSRRTRDPGFLPLHF,TGTGCCAGCAGTCGCCGAACGCGGGATCCAGGTTTTCTACCCCTCCACTTT
NA,14,TRBJ2-7,NA,TRBV15,CATSRGGTSYEQYF,TGTGCCACCAGCAGAGGTGGCACATCCTACGAGCAGTACTTC
NA,14,TRBJ1-5,NA,TRBV28,CASSRPRSNQPQHF,TGTGCCAGCAGCCGACCGAGGAGCAATCAGCCCCAGCATTTT
NA,11,TRBJ2-1,NA,TRBV28,CASSSFGEQFF,TGTGCCAGCAGTTCTTTCGGTGAGCAGTTCTTC
TRBD1,12,TRBJ2-7,once,TRBV29-1,CSGRTGPYEQYF,TGCAGCGGACGGACAGGGCCCTACGAGCAGTACTTC
NA,15,TRBJ2-7,NA,TRBV7-9,CASRTLNRSKYEQYF,TGTGCCAGCAGGACCCTAAACAGGTCCAAGTACGAGCAGTACTTC
TRBD2,14,TRBJ2-7,NA,TRBV27,CASRKAGGPYEQYF,TGTGCCAGCAGGAAAGCGGGAGGGCCTTACGAGCAGTACTTC
TRBD2,14,TRBJ2-3,few,TRBV9,CASSFAGGADTQYF,TGTGCCAGCAGCTTTGCGGGGGGGGCAGATACGCAGTATTTT
TRBD2,19,TRBJ2-6,NA,TRBV10-2,CASSEGNSGYLSGANVLTF,TGCGCCAGCAGTGAGGGAAATAGCGGGTACCTCTCTGGGGCCAACGTCCTGACTTTC
TRBD2,16,TRBJ2-3,NA,TRBV29-1,CSVAGAGGGGTDTQYF,TGCAGCGTTGCAGGCGCGGGAGGGGGGGGCACAGATACGCAGTATTTT
NA,13,TRBJ1-1,once,TRBV6-1,CASSEGRVTEAFF,TGTGCCAGCAGTGAGGGCAGGGTTACTGAAGCTTTCTTT
TRBD2,13,TRBJ2-1,NA,TRBV11-3,CASSKGIAGGQFF,TGTGCCAGCAGCAAAGGTATCGCGGGAGGGCAGTTCTTC
TRBD1,14,TRBJ1-1,NA,TRBV13,CASSTGQGDTEAFF,TGTGCCAGCAGCACGGGACAGGGTGACACTGAAGCTTTCTTT
NA,15,TRBJ2-3,NA,TRBV5-1,CASTPSARSTDTQYF,TGCGCCAGCACTCCTAGCGCGCGAAGCACAGATACGCAGTATTTT
NA,12,TRBJ1-2,NA,TRBV5-5,CASTPSDYGYTF,TGTGCCAGCACGCCCTCGGACTATGGCTACACCTTC
NA,15,TRBJ2-3,NA,TRBV14,CASSQVLGGTDTQYF,TGTGCCAGCAGCCAAGTCTTAGGGGGAACAGATACGCAGTATTTT
NA,13,TRBJ1-2,once,TRBV10-3,CAISTVRVHGYTF,TGTGCAATCTCAACGGTCCGAGTCCATGGCTACACCTTC
TRBD1,17,TRBJ2-3,NA,TRBV27,CASSSPSQGAREDTQYF,TGTGCCAGCAGCTCCCCCTCCCAGGGGGCGCGAGAAGATACGCAGTATTTT
NA,16,TRBJ1-3,NA,TRBV6-2/TRBV6-3,CASSYRLGSSGNTIYF,TGTGCCAGCAGTTACCGCCTCGGGAGCTCTGGAAACACCATATATTTT
TRBD1,15,TRBJ2-2,NA,TRBV5-1,CASSLGTGYTGELFF,TGCGCCAGCAGCTTGGGGACAGGGTACACCGGGGAGCTGTTTTTT